This TCR beta chain was retrieved from a study of T-cell reconstitution after alpha-beta-depleted transplantation in children. Molecular barcoding with unique molecular identifiers was used for the TCRbeta library. TCRdb independently ran MiXCR on the PCR reads; one entry per CDR3 protein. Here the sample spans about 980,000 distinct CDR3 sequences, about 29% being singletons. V lost 2 bases and J lost 5; bases outside the gene matches: 12. Germline values: CDR1 MNHEY, CDR2 SVGEGT. This CDR3 is built from 17 residues. This clonotype was seen a handful of times. The genes are TRBV6-2 or TRBV6-3 and TRBJ2-7; 10 bases match TRBD2. This TCR derives from a boy younger than two who had a stem cell transplant for SCID, so the T cells may come from the graft donor. This material consisted of PBMCs, mostly from graft donor cells, taken 360 days after TCRalphabeta/CD19-depleted stem cell transplant. The CDR3 sequence: CASSYGLAGEPLDEQYF. CDR3 DNA: TGTGCCAGCAGTTACGGTCTAGCGGGGGAGCCGCTGGACGAGCAGTACTTC.